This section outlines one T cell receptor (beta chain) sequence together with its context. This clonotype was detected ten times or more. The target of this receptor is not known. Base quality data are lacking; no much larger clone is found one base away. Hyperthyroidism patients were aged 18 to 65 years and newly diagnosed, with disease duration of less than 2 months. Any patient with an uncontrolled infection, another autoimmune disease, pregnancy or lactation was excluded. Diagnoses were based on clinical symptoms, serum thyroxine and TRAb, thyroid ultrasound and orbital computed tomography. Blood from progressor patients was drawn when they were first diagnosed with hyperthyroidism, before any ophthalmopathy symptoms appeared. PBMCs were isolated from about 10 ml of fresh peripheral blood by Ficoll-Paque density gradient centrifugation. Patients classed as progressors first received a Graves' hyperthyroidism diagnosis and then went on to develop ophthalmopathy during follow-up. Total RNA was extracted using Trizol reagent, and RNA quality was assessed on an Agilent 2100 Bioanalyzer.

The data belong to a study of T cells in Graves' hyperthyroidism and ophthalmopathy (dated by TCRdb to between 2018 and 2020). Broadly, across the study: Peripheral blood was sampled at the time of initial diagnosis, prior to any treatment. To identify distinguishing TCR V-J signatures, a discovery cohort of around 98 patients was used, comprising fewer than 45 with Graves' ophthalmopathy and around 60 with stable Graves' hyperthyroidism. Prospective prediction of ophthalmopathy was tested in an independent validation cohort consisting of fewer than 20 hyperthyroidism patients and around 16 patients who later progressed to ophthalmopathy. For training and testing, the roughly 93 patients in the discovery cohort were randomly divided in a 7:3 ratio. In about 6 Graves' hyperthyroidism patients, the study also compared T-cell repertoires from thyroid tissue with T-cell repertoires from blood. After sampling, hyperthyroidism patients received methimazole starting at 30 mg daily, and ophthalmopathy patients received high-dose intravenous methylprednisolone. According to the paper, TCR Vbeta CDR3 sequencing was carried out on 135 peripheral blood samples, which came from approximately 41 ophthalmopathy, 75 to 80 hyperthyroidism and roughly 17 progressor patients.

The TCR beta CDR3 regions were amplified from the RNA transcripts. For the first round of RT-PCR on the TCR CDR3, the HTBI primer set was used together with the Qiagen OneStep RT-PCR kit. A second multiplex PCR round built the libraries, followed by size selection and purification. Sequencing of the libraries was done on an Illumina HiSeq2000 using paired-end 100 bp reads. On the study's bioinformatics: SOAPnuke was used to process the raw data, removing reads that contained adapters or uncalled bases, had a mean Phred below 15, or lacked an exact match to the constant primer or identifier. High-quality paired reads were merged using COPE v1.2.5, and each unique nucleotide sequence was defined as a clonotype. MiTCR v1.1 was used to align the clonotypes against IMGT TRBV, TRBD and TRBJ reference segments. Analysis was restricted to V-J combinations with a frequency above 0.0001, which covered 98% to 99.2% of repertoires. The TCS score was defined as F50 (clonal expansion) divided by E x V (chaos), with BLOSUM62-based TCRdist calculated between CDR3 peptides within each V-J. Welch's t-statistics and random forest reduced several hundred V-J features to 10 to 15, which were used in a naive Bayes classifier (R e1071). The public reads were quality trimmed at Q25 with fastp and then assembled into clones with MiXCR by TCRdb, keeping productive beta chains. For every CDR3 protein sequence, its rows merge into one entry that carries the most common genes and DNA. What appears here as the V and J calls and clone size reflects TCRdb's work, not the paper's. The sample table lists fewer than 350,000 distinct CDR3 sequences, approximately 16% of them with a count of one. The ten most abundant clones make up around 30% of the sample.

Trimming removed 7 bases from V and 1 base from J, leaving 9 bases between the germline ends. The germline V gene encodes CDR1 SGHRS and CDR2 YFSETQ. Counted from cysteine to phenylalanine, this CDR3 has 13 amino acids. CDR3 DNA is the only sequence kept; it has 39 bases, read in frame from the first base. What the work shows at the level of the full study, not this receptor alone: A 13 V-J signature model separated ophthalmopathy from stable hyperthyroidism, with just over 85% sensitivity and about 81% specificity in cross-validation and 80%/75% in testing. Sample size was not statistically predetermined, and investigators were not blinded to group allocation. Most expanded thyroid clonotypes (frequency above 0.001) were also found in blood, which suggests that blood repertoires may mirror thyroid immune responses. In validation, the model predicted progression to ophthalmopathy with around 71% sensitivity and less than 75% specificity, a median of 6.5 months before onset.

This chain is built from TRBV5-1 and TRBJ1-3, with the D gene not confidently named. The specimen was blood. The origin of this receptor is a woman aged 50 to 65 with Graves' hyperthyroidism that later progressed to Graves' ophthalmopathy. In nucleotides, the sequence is TGCGCCAGCTTCCCCGGGTCTGGAAACACCATATATTTT. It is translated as CASFPGSGNTIYF.